This TCR beta chain was recovered during a study of blood T cell repertoires in COVID-19. Study summary: COVID-19 samples from acute and convalescent phases originated in the United States, Italy and Spain. Sample material is recorded as cDNA or gDNA derived from T cells, B-cell-depleted T cells, or PBMCs.

Authors' methods: Reference gene primer amplification yielded estimated nucleated cell counts. Sequenced by immunoSEQ multiplex PCR; TCRdb stores in-frame clones only, minus some. V and J calls and clone size are given by that table; D and trimming were obtained from the DNA. The sample lists 34,000 or so clones, 60% to 80% seen once, with 31% in the top ten. Per the germline V gene, CDR1 is SGDLS and CDR2 is YYNGEE. Trimming cost V 0 bases and J 0 bases, with 4 bases left between them. CDR3 length: 14 amino acids. The specimen sequenced was peripheral blood. The source is an elderly man with acute or convalescent COVID-19. V is TRBV9 and J is TRBJ1-3; D gene ambiguous. This CDR3 is CASSVGHSGNTIYF. DNA for the CDR3: TGTGCCAGCAGCGTAGGACACTCTGGAAACACCATATATTTT.